This T cell receptor (beta chain) stems from a study of neurological immune-mediated disorders. The CDR3 spans 15 residues. Germline V lookup: CDR1 MGHDK, CDR2 SYGVNS. Between the trimmed V and J ends, which lost 1 base and 6 bases, there was a span of 16 bases. In its sample, this clonotype was seen many times. 5'RACE with 10-nucleotide random UMIs produced the cDNA. TCRdb fed the 5' RACE reads into MiXCR, producing one record per CDR3 protein. Of roughly 24,000 distinct CDR3 sequences in the sample, about 12% were seen once. The V and J genes are TRBV25-1 and TRBJ2-7; D unresolved. The origin of this receptor is an older woman with HTLV-1-associated myelopathy (HAM/TSP). Specimen: PBMCs. Written as DNA, the CDR3 is TGTGCCAGCAGTGAATGGGGAAGACTTTCGGGCGAGCAGTACTTC. Protein product: CASSEWGRLSGEQYF.